This entry lists 4 T cell receptor beta chains sequenced from one sample in a study of radiotherapy plus CTLA-4 blockade in lung cancer. This table comes from immunoSEQ multiplex PCR, and its TCRdb copy is limited to in-frame clones, with some not included. The table includes some 50,000 clones, roughly 84% detected once. The sequenced sample was peripheral blood, obtained from a patient treated with radiotherapy plus ipilimumab. The receptors were gathered from a human donor with non-small cell lung cancer who had a partial response to radiotherapy plus ipilimumab.

The chain couples TRBV10-3 to TRBJ1-1; 7 bases line up with TRBD1. Germline V gene sequence: CDR1 ENHRY, CDR2 SYGVKD. The CDR3 totals 11 residues. The V and J ends lost 6 bases and 8 bases, in that order; junction bases with no gene match: 3. In DNA form, the CDR3 reads TGTGCCATCAGGGAACAGGGGGAAGCTTTCTTT. Its translation is CAIREQGEAFF.

The genes are TRBV6-1 and TRBJ2-1, with a tentative D call TRBD2 (7 bases). The CDR3 is 16 amino acids. Germline-derived CDR1 and CDR2 are MNHNS and SASEGT. Between the trimmed V and J ends, which lost 1 base and 4 bases, there was a span of 14 bases. The CDR3 bases are TGTGCCAGCAGTGAAGTTCGAGGGGGGGGTTACAATGAGCAGTTCTTC. Its protein is CASSEVRGGGYNEQFF.

The chain combines TRBV5-8 with TRBJ1-6, with 7 bases aligning to TRBD1. Unmatched junction bases numbered 6, after V lost 2 bases and J lost 10 bases. CDR1 and CDR2 from the germline V gene are SGHTS and YDEGEE. There are 14 residues in the CDR3. The CDR3 reads CASSFTGVESPLHF. CDR3 coding DNA: TGTGCCAGCAGCTTCACAGGGGTTGAGTCACCCCTCCACTTT.

Only one count was recorded for this clone. The chain carries TRBV4-2 and TRBJ2-1, with D perhaps matching TRBD2 (6 bases). V was cut by 0 bases and J by 0 bases, with 12 bases left in between. CDR3 length: 17 residues. Per the germline V gene, CDR1 is LGHNA and CDR2 is YNFKEQ. CDR3 nucleotides: TGTGCCAGCAGCCAAGATTTGGGGAGGAGCTCCTACAATGAGCAGTTCTTC. Its translation: CASSQDLGRSSYNEQFF.